This T cell receptor (beta chain) stems from a study of T-cell reconstitution after alpha-beta-depleted transplantation in children. V lost 8 bases and J lost 6, with 12 bases in between. CDR1 and CDR2 from the germline V gene are SQVTM and ANQGSEA. The CDR3 has 11 amino acids. This clonotype occurred many times. Researchers prepared the TCRbeta library using unique molecular identifiers, the study reports. Each CDR3 protein gets one entry after TCRdb re-called the PCR reads with MiXCR. In the table there are over 550,000 distinct CDR3 sequences, roughly a tenth of which are singletons. The source was PBMCs from the stem cell graft donor, collected from the stem cell graft. The receptor comes from a human donor who donated a stem cell graft to a child with acute myeloid leukemia. This chain links TRBV29-1 with TRBJ2-3; the D gene is possibly TRBD2 (6 bases). The CDR3 region is CSSFREDTQYF. DNA for the CDR3: TGCAGCTCCTTCCGGGAGGATACGCAGTATTTT.